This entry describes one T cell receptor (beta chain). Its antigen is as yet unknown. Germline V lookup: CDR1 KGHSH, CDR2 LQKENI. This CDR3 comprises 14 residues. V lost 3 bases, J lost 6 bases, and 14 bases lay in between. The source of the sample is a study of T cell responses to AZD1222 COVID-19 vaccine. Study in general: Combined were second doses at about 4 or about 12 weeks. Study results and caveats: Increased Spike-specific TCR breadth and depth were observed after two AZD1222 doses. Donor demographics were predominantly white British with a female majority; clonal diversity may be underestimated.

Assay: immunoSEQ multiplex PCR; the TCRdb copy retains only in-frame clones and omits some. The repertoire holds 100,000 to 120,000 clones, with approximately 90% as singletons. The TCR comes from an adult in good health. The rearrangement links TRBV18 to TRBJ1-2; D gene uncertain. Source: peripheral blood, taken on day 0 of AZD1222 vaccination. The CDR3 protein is CASSPPGRSDGYTF. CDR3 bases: TGTGCCAGCTCACCTCCTGGAAGGTCTGATGGCTACACCTTC.